This T cell receptor beta chain derives from a study of T cell repertoires in cytomegalovirus infection. As for the study in general: Selected CMV epitopes included recently identified HLA-C-restricted ones as well as well-studied HLA-B-restricted ones. Study conclusions and caveats: Summed public TCR beta family frequency identified CMV carriers bearing the relevant HLA.

About this clonotype itself: The antigen remains undetermined.

The CDR3 length is 14 residues. Looked up from germline, CDR1 is MNHEY and CDR2 is SVGAGI. V lost 6 bases and J 0 bases, leaving 6 bases between the germline ends. TCRdb reanalysed the reads using MiXCR and keeps one entry per CDR3 protein. This sample yields around 800,000 distinct CDR3 sequences, of which 32% are seen a single time; approximately 13% belongs to the top ten. V is TRBV6-5 and J is TRBJ2-6; no clear D gene. Sequences were derived from cultured CD8+ T cells from PBMCs, sampled from culture after CMV antigen stimulation. The TCR comes from a human donor in good health (CMV status not recorded). Some clones in this sample may be carry-over from other donors' samples. This CDR3 reads CASSPFSGANVLTF. CDR3 DNA sequence: TGTGCCAGCAGCCCCTTCTCTGGGGCCAACGTCCTGACTTTC.